This T cell receptor beta chain emerged from a study of blood T cell repertoires in COVID-19. Overall study: The origin of the acute and convalescent COVID-19 samples was the United States, Italy and Spain.

Some clones are missing from TCRdb's copy, which holds only in-frame ones; the method was immunoSEQ multiplex PCR. The sample holds tens of thousands of clones, about 80% seen once. This clonotype originated in a man aged 60 to 69 with acute or convalescent COVID-19. Source material: peripheral blood.

Here the CDR3 reads CASSSQGSTGNTIYF. CDR3 sequence (DNA): TGTGCCAGCAGTTCTCAGGGGTCTACCGGAAACACCATATATTTT. The chain carries TRBV6-6 and TRBJ1-3, with D tentatively TRBD1 (6 bases). Germline CDR1 is MNHNY and CDR2 is SVGAGI (reference sequence). The CDR3 loop spans 15 amino acids. The ends were cut back, 4 bases at V and 4 bases at J, with 14 bases in the middle.